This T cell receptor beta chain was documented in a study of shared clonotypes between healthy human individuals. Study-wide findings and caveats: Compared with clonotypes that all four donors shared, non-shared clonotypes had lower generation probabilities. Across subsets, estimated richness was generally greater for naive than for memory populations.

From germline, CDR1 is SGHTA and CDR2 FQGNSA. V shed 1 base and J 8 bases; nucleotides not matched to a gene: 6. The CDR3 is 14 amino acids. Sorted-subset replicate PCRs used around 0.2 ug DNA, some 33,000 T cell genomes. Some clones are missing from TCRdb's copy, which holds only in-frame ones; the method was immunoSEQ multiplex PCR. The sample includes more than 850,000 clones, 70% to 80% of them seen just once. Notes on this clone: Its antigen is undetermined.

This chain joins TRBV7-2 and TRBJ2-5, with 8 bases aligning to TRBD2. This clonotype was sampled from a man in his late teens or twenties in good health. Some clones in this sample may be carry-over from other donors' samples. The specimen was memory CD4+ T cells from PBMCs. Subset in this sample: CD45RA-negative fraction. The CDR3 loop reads CASSLGGSGITQYF. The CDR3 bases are TGTGCCAGCAGCTTAGGGGGTAGCGGGATCACCCAGTACTTC.